A selection of T cell receptor beta chains follows, all from one sample in a study of human T cells and chemical hapten exposure. Each CDR3 protein gets one entry after TCRdb re-called the RACE reads with MiXCR. Among some 81,000 distinct CDR3 sequences listed, about 9.2% were seen once. The sequenced sample was whole blood. These receptors all come from a female donor in good health. Some clones in this sample may be carry-over from other donors' samples. Each CDR3 is given without its conserved first and last residue.

>TRBV2
ASSYSPGTVGTEAF
>TRBV19
ATTGTGVTGELF
>TRBV12-5
ASGLDRGQGYNEQF
>TRBV20-1
SALTGGGFQPQH
>TRBV19
ASSIAQGVAF
>TRBV5-1
ASSWGAGVGNTEAF
>TRBV6-5
ATRLGYQTNTEAF
>TRBV20-1
SARQHSNQPQH
>TRBV20-1
SAKTNRLAGGLSSYNEQF
>TRBV7-2
ASSLVLRKQETQY
>TRBV15
ATSRDRVGTEAF
>TRBV3-1
ASSRITGGYGYT
>TRBV6-2/TRBV6-3
ASTSGHRRSGANVLT
>TRBV6-2/TRBV6-3
ASIQGTEAF
>TRBV2
ASRDDRRVDYGYT
>TRBV9
ASSLAGGPGTQY
>TRBV27
ASSPGLVVYTDTQY
>TRBV12-3/TRBV12-4
ASSPRALSGTDTQY
>TRBV19
ASSPRDGMGSGANVLT